This T cell receptor beta chain was found in a study of T cells in Graves' hyperthyroidism and ophthalmopathy. The CDR3 runs to 15 residues. Germline V gene data show CDR1 as SGHNT and CDR2 as YYREEE (reference sequence). The J segment lost 7 bases and the V segment lost 0 bases, leaving 4 bases of the junction unmatched. Thyroid ultrasound, orbital computed tomography, clinical symptoms, and serum thyroxine and TRAb underpinned diagnoses. The authors took PBMCs from 10 ml fresh peripheral blood. This clonotype has only a few counts. Its target is unknown. Using RNA transcripts as the source, TCR beta CDR3 regions were amplified. The HTBI primer set drove a first-round RT-PCR of the TCR CDR3. TCRdb processed the multiplex PCR reads anew with MiXCR; each CDR3 protein has one entry. The repertoire has hundreds of thousands of distinct CDR3 sequences, over 12% of them found once; the top ten carry less than 15%.

Findings and caveats of the study: A median around six months before onset, the model predicted ophthalmopathy.

This clonotype was obtained from a man aged 18 to 29 with Graves' ophthalmopathy. What was sequenced was blood. This sequence joins TRBV5-4 and TRBJ1-5, with 10 bases identical to TRBD1. The CDR3 DNA is TGTGCCAGCAGCTTGGGACAGGGGGCAAGGCAGCCCCAGCATTTT. Encoded protein: CASSLGQGARQPQHF. The variable domain in full, completed from reference TRBV5-4 and TRBJ1-5, reads ETGVTQSPTHLIKTRGQQVTLRCSSQSGHNTVSWYQQALGQGPQFIFQYYREEENGRGNFPPRFSGLQFPNYSSELNVNALELDDSALYLCASSLGQGARQPQHFGDGTRLSIL.